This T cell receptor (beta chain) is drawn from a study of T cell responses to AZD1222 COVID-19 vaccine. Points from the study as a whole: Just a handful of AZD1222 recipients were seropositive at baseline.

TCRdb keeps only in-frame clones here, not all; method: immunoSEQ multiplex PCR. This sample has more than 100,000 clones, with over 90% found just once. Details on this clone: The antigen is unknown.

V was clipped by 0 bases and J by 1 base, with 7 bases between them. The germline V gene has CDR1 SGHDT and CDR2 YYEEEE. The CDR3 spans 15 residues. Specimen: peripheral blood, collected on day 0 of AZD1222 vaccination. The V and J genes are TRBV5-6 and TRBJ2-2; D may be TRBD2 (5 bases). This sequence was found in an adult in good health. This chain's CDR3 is CASSLGTQNTGELFF. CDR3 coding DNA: TGTGCCAGCAGCTTGGGGACTCAGAACACCGGGGAGCTGTTTTTT.